This entry describes one T cell receptor beta chain. The target antigen is unknown. Per the original data handling: After removing out-of-frame reads, under 2.5 million distinct TCRbeta sequences remained. The assay was immunoSEQ multiplex PCR, and TCRdb's table has in-frame clones only and misses some. That table supplies the V and J calls and clone size; D and trimming were determined from the DNA. The table shows about 59,000 clones, with around 81% occurring only once. The sort gate was single viable CD3+CD4+CD8-CD45RO+ cells for memory CD4+ T cells. Positive selection with CD4 microbeads enriched total CD4+ T cells. This sample is part of a study of memory CD4+ T cells and cytomegalovirus serostatus. Study outcomes and limitations: Repertoires predicted CMV serostatus with median bootstrapped AUC of about 0.95. 67 of 164 known CMV-associated TCRbeta sequences appeared in CD4+ memory.

The source is an adult in good health and CMV-seronegative. Some clones in this sample may be carry-over from other donors' samples. Sequencing input: memory CD4+ T cells from blood.

In nucleotides, the CDR3 is TGCGCCAGCAGTGATGGTTCTGGGCTTGGCAGGAATGGGGATACGCAGTATTTT. Translating it yields CASSDGSGLGRNGDTQYF. V usage is TRBV10-1 and J usage is TRBJ2-3; D is unresolved. Germline CDR1 WNHNN, CDR2 SYGVQD (reference sequence). V lost 3 bases, J lost 6 bases, and 25 bases lay in between. There are 18 residues in the CDR3.